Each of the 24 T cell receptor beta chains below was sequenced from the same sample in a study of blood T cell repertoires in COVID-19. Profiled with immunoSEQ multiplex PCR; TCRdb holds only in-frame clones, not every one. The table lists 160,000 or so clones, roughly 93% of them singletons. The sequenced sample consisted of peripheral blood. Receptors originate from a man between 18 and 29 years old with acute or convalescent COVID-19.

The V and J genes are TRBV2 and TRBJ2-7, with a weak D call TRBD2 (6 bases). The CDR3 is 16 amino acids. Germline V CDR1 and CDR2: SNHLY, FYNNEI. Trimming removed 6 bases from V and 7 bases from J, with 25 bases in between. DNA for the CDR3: TGTGCCAGCAGGGGGCTTAGACTACTAGCTCTGGGAGAGCAGTACTTC. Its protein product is CASRGLRLLALGEQYF.

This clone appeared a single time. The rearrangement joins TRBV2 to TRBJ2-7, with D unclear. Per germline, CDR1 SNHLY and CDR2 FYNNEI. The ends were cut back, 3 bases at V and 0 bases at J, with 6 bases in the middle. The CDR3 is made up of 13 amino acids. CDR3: CASSDSSSYEQYF. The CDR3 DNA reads TGTGCCAGCAGTGACTCTAGCTCCTACGAGCAGTACTTC.

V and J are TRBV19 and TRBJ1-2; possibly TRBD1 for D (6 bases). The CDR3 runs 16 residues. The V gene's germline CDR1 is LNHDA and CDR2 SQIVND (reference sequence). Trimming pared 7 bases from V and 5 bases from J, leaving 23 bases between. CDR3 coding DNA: TGTGCCAGTAACGAAGGAGGACAGATCTTAGTTTATGGCTACACCTTC. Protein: CASNEGGQILVYGYTF.

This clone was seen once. In DNA, the CDR3 is TGTGCCAGCAGCCCCGGAGAGTCTCCCTACGAGCAGTACTTC. This sequence encodes CASSPGESPYEQYF. J is TRBJ2-7 and V is TRBV7-9; D unresolved. CDR1 SEHNR and CDR2 FQNEAQ come from the germline V gene (reference sequence). V lost 5 bases and J lost 2, with 13 bases in between. CDR3 length: 14 residues.

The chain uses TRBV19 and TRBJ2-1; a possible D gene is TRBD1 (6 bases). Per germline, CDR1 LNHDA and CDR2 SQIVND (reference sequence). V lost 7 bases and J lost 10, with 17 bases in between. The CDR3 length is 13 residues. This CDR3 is CASNPRGGTEQFF. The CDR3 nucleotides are TGTGCCAGTAATCCTCGTGGGGGCACGGAGCAGTTCTTC.

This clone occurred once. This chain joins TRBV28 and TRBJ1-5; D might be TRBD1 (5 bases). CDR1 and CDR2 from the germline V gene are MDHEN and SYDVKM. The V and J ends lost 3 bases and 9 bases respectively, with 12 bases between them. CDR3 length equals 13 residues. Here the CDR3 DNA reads TGTGCCAGCAGTTTGACAGTTCAGGTGCCCCAGCATTTT. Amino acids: CASSLTVQVPQHF.

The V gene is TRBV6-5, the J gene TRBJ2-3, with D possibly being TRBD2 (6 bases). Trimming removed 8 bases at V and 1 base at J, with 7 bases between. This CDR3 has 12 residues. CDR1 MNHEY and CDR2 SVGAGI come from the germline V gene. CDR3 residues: CASRRGTDTQYF. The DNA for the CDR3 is TGTGCCAGCCGGAGGGGCACAGATACGCAGTATTTT.

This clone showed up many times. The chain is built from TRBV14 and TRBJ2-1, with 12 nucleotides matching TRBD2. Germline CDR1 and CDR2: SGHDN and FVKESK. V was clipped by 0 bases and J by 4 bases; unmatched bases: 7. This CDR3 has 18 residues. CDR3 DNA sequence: TGTGCCAGCAGCCAAGATCGACTAGCGGGGGCCGTTTACAATGAGCAGTTCTTC. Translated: CASSQDRLAGAVYNEQFF.

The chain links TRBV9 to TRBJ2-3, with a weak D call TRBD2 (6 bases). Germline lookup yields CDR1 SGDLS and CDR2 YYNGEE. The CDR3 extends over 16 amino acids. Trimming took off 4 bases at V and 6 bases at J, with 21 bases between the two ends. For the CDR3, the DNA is TGTGCCAGCAGCTACCGGGCCCCCGGCGGGGTGGATACGCAGTATTTT. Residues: CASSYRAPGGVDTQYF. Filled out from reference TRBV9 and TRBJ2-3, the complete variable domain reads DSGVTQTPKHLITATGQRVTLRCSPRSGDLSVYWYQQSLDQGLQFLIQYYNGEERAKGNILERFSAQQFPDLHSELNLSSLELGDSALYFCASSYRAPGGVDTQYFGPGTRLTVL.

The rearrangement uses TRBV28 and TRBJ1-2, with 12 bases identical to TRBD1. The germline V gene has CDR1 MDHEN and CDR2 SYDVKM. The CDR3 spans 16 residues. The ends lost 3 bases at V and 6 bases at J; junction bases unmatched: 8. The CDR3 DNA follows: TGTGCCAGCAGTTTGACCGGGACAGGGGGCTTCGATGGCTACACCTTC. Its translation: CASSLTGTGGFDGYTF.

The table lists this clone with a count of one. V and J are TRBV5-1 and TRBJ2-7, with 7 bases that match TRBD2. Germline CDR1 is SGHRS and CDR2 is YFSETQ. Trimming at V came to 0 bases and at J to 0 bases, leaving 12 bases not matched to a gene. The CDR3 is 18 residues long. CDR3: CASSLAIGGRDSSYEQYF. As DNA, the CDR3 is TGCGCCAGCAGCTTGGCCATTGGGGGGAGGGACTCCTCCTACGAGCAGTACTTC.

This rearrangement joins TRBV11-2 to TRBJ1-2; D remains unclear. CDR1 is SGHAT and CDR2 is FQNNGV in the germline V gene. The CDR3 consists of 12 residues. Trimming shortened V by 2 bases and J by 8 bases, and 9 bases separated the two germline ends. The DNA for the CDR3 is TGTGCCAGCAGCTTATGGGGAGGAGGCTACACCTTC. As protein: CASSLWGGGYTF.

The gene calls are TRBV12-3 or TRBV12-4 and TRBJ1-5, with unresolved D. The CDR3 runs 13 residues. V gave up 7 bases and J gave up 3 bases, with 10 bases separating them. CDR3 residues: CASTGQYNQPQHF. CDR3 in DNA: TGTGCCAGCACAGGTCAGTACAATCAGCCCCAGCATTTT.

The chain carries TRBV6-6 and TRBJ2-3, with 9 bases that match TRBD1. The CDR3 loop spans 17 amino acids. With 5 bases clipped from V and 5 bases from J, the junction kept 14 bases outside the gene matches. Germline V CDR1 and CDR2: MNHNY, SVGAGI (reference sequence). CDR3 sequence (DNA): TGTGCCAGCAGTCTGACAGGACCACAGGGGGCCGGAGATACGCAGTATTTT. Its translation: CASSLTGPQGAGDTQYF.

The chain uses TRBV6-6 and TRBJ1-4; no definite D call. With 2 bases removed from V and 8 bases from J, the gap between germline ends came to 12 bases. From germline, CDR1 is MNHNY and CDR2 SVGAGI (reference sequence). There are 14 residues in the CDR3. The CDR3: CASSYGGFGEKLFF. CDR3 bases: TGTGCCAGCAGTTACGGAGGATTCGGCGAAAAACTGTTTTTT.

The CDR3 loop reads CATSTRTGDQPQHF. Written as DNA, the CDR3 is TGTGCCACCAGCACTAGGACAGGGGATCAGCCCCAGCATTTT. The genes are TRBV15 and TRBJ1-5, with 9 bases identical to TRBD1. This CDR3 comprises 14 residues. V dropped 4 bases and J dropped 5; count of bases not matched to a gene: 3. The germline CDR1 and CDR2 sequences are LNHNV and YYDKDF (reference sequence). The full variable domain, in which reference TRBV15 and TRBJ1-5 provide the parts outside the CDR3, is DAMVIQNPRYQVTQFGKPVTLSCSQTLNHNVMYWYQQKSSQAPKLLFHYYDKDFNNEADTPDNFQSRRPNTSFCFLDIRSPGLGDTAMYLCATSTRTGDQPQHFGDGTRLSIL.

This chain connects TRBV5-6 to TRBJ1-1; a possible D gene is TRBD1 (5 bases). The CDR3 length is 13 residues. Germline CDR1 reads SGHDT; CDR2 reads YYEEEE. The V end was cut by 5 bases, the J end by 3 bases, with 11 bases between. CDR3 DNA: TGTGCCAGCAGGGACACAATCGACACTGAAGCTTTCTTT. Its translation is CASRDTIDTEAFF.

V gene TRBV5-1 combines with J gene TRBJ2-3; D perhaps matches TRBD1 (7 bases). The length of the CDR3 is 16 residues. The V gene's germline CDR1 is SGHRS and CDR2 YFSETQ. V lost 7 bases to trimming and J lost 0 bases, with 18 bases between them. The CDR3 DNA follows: TGCGCCAGCTCCCCGGGGACAGCGGGCAGCACAGATACGCAGTATTTT. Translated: CASSPGTAGSTDTQYF.

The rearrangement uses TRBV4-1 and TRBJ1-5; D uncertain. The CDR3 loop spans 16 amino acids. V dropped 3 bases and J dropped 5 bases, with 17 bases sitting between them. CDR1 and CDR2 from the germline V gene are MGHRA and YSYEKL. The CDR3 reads CASSQAPPGGDQPQHF. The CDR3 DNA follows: TGCGCCAGCAGCCAGGCCCCCCCAGGAGGTGATCAGCCCCAGCATTTT.

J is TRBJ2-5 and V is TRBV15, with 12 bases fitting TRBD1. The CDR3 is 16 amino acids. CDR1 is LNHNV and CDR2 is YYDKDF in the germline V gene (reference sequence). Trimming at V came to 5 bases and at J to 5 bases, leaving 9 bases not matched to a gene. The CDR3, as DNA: TGTGCCACCAGCGATCCGGGACAGGGGGCCGAGGAGACCCAGTACTTC. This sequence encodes CATSDPGQGAEETQYF. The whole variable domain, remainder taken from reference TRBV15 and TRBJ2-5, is DAMVIQNPRYQVTQFGKPVTLSCSQTLNHNVMYWYQQKSSQAPKLLFHYYDKDFNNEADTPDNFQSRRPNTSFCFLDIRSPGLGDTAMYLCATSDPGQGAEETQYFGPGTRLLVL.

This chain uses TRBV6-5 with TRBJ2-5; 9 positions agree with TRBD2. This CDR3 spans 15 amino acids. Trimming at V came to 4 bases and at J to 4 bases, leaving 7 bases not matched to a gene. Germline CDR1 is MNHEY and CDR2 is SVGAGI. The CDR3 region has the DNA TGTGCCAGCAGTTGGCGGGAGGGTAGGGGAGAGACCCAGTACTTC. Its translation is CASSWREGRGETQYF.

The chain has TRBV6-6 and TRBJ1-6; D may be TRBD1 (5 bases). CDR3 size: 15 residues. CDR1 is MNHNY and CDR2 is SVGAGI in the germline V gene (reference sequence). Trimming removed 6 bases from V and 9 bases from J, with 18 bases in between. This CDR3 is CASSVKGAWGSPLHF. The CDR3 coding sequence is TGTGCCAGCAGCGTAAAAGGGGCTTGGGGTTCACCCCTCCACTTT.

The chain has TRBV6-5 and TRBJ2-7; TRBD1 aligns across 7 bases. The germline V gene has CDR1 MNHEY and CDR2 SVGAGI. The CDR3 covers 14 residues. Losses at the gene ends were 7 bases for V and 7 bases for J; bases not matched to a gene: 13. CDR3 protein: CASTTRGPPSEQYF. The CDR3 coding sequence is TGTGCCAGCACCACGAGGGGGCCGCCCTCGGAGCAGTACTTC.

The CDR3 sequence is CASSIDRTGELFF. The CDR3 coding sequence is TGCGCCAGCAGCATCGACAGGACCGGGGAGCTGTTTTTT. This chain joins TRBV5-1 and TRBJ2-2, with D perhaps matching TRBD1 (6 bases). V was clipped by 4 bases and J by 5 bases, with 9 bases between them. The CDR3 spans 13 residues. Looked up from germline, CDR1 is SGHRS and CDR2 is YFSETQ.